The next 30 T cell receptor beta chains were all read from a single sample in a study of cytomegalovirus exposure and HLA in healthy donors. A multiplex PCR was run with 60 Vbeta primers and 13 Jbeta primers. TCRdb's copy holds only in-frame clones and misses some; the assay was immunoSEQ multiplex PCR. The sample contains 150,000 or so clones, 65% to 80% of which appear only once. The sample was PBMCs. Receptors originate from a male donor in good health and CMV-seronegative.

The chain uses TRBV30 and TRBJ1-2; a possible D gene is TRBD1 (5 bases). V was trimmed by 5 bases and J by 3 bases, leaving 13 bases between them. Germline V CDR1 and CDR2: GTSNPN, SVGIG (reference sequence). The CDR3 consists of 13 residues. The CDR3 nucleotides read TGTGCCTGGGCTTTCACAGGCGACTATGGCTACACCTTC. The encoded protein is CAWAFTGDYGYTF. The full variable domain, completed using reference TRBV30 and TRBJ1-2, is SQTIHQWPATLVQPVGSPLSLECTVEGTSNPNLYWYRQAAGRGLQLLFYSVGIGQISSEVPQNLSASRPQDRQFILSSKKLLLSDSGFYLCAWAFTGDYGYTFGSGTRLTVV.

The chain couples TRBV9 to TRBJ2-5, with TRBD2 as a possible D gene (6 bases). V was pared by 3 bases and J by 2 bases, with 20 bases between. CDR1 and CDR2 from the germline V gene are SGDLS and YYNGEE. This CDR3 has 17 residues. CDR3 amino acids: CASSARVTLAAQETQYF. CDR3 sequence (DNA): TGTGCCAGCAGCGCCCGCGTGACGTTAGCGGCTCAAGAGACCCAGTACTTC.

The chain recombines TRBV2 with TRBJ2-3; possibly TRBD1 for D (5 bases). Trimming removed 8 bases from V and 0 bases from J, with 12 bases in between. CDR1 SNHLY and CDR2 FYNNEI come from the germline V gene. The CDR3 extends over 14 amino acids. CDR3 loop: CASEKGLSTDTQYF. DNA of the CDR3: TGTGCCAGCGAGAAGGGGTTAAGCACAGATACGCAGTATTTT. Drawing the rest from reference TRBV2 and TRBJ2-3, the complete variable domain is EPEVTQTPSHQVTQMGQEVILRCVPISNHLYFYWYRQILGQKVEFLVSFYNNEISEKSEIFDDQFSVERPDGSNFTLKIRSTKLEDSAMYFCASEKGLSTDTQYFGPGTRLTVL.

The chain couples TRBV9 to TRBJ1-1; maybe TRBD1 (5 bases). V gave up 4 bases and J gave up 3 bases, with 13 bases separating them. The germline V gene encodes CDR1 SGDLS and CDR2 YYNGEE. The CDR3 is 14 residues long. In DNA, the CDR3 is TGTGCCAGCAGCTTCAGGGTTTGGGACACTGAAGCTTTCTTT. Translation gives CASSFRVWDTEAFF.

The chain combines TRBV7-8 with TRBJ2-5; no clear D gene. Germline V gene sequence: CDR1 SGHVS, CDR2 FQNEAQ. This CDR3 has 14 residues. The germline V and J ends were trimmed by 5 bases and 4 bases, with 14 bases remaining between them. The CDR3 protein is CASSLYIAPETQYF. DNA of the CDR3: TGTGCCAGCAGCCTTTACATAGCCCCAGAGACCCAGTACTTC.

This chain joins TRBV4-1 and TRBJ2-7; TRBD1 aligns across 11 bases. Per the germline V gene, CDR1 is MGHRA and CDR2 is YSYEKL. The V gene end was trimmed by 4 bases and the J gene end by 2 bases; junction bases not matched to a gene: 4. The CDR3 has 15 residues. The CDR3 spells CASSLRDRGTYEQYF. The CDR3 nucleotides read TGCGCCAGCAGCCTCCGGGACAGGGGGACCTACGAGCAGTACTTC.

This chain links TRBV4-3 with TRBJ1-4, with 10 bases fitting TRBD1. Germline V gene lookup returns CDR1 LGHNA and CDR2 YSLEER. V trimming: 3 bases; J trimming: 13 bases; junction bases outside the gene matches: 2. The CDR3 totals 12 residues. CDR3 region: CASSQTGGVLFF. CDR3 sequence (DNA): TGCGCCAGCAGCCAGACAGGGGGCGTACTGTTTTTT.

V is TRBV6-1 and J is TRBJ1-2, with no clear D. This CDR3 comprises 13 residues. V was trimmed by 6 bases and J by 0 bases, leaving 8 bases between them. CDR1 is MNHNS, CDR2 SASEGT, per germline. CDR3 bases: TGTGCCAGCAGGCTACAGCCTAACTATGGCTACACCTTC. This gives the protein CASRLQPNYGYTF.

The rearrangement links TRBV11-2 to TRBJ2-1, with unresolved D. Germline CDR1 is SGHAT and CDR2 is FQNNGV. Trimming removed 5 bases from V and 10 bases from J, with 9 bases in between. CDR3 length: 11 amino acids. CDR3 DNA sequence: TGTGCCAGCAGCAGCTTAATAGAGCAGTTCTTC. Encoded protein: CASSSLIEQFF.

This clone was seen a single time. CDR3: CASKMGQGAQPQHF. The DNA for the CDR3 is TGTGCCAGTAAGATGGGGCAGGGGGCTCAGCCCCAGCATTTT. The rearrangement joins TRBV19 to TRBJ1-5, with 8 bases fitting TRBD1. The V segment lost 7 bases and the J segment 6 bases; nucleotides outside the gene matches: 8. Germline CDR1 and CDR2: LNHDA and SQIVND (reference sequence). This CDR3 has 14 amino acids.

The genes are TRBV7-2 and TRBJ2-5, with 7 bases matching TRBD2. This CDR3 spans 15 amino acids. CDR1 SGHTA and CDR2 FQGNSA come from the germline V gene. The ends lost 5 bases at V and 11 bases at J; junction bases unmatched: 17. CDR3 DNA sequence: TGTGCCAGCAGCCCGAGGGGTAGGGTGGCGCGGGAGCAGTACTTC. Translated: CASSPRGRVAREQYF.

The V and J genes are TRBV28 and TRBJ2-2, with 7 bases matching TRBD2. There are 18 residues in the CDR3. J lost 1 base, V lost 1 base, and 9 bases had no gene match. CDR1 is MDHEN, CDR2 SYDVKM, per germline. DNA of the CDR3: TGTGCCAGCAGTTTATACGAGTGGCTAGCGGTGAACACCGGGGAGCTGTTTTTT. Encoded protein: CASSLYEWLAVNTGELFF.

This sequence joins TRBV27 and TRBJ2-1, with no clear D. The CDR3 covers 15 residues. Trimming took off 7 bases at V and 3 bases at J, with 16 bases between the two ends. The germline V gene has CDR1 MNHEY and CDR2 SMNVEV (reference sequence). The CDR3 bases are TGTGCCAGCAACAAATTGGCGGCCGACTACAATGAGCAGTTCTTC. This sequence encodes CASNKLAADYNEQFF.

The chain employs TRBV6-5 and TRBJ2-1; TRBD1 agrees at 9 bases. The CDR3 runs to 15 residues. The V and J ends lost 0 bases and 3 bases, in that order; junction bases with no gene match: 0. The V gene's germline CDR1 is MNHEY and CDR2 SVGAGI. CDR3 DNA: TGTGCCAGCAGTTACTCGACAGGGGGCTACAATGAGCAGTTCTTC. Protein sequence: CASSYSTGGYNEQFF.

This chain links TRBV7-9 with TRBJ1-1; 8 bases agree with TRBD1. The CDR3 extends over 19 amino acids. The V gene's germline CDR1 is SEHNR and CDR2 FQNEAQ (reference sequence). V lost 0 bases and J lost 0; bases outside the gene matches: 12. This CDR3 reads CASSLAWGQASRMNTEAFF. As DNA, the CDR3 is TGTGCCAGCAGCTTAGCTTGGGGACAGGCCTCCCGTATGAACACTGAAGCTTTCTTT.

The J gene is TRBJ2-1, the V gene TRBV19; D may be TRBD2 (6 bases). The CDR3 runs to 13 residues. Trimming took 7 bases from V and 8 from J, leaving 15 bases between them. Germline V gives CDR1 LNHDA, CDR2 SQIVND (reference sequence). CDR3 residues: CASTPGEKDEQFF. The DNA for the CDR3 is TGTGCCAGTACCCCGGGGGAAAAGGATGAGCAGTTCTTC.

The gene calls are TRBV5-1 and TRBJ1-1, with D unclear. The CDR3 is 12 amino acids. The V gene's germline CDR1 is SGHRS and CDR2 YFSETQ. The V end lost 2 bases, the J end lost 8 bases, and 10 bases lay between the germline ends. This CDR3 reads CASSFDRLEAFF. The CDR3 bases are TGCGCCAGCAGCTTCGACCGACTGGAAGCTTTCTTT.

The rearrangement links TRBV9 to TRBJ2-1, with 9 bases identical to TRBD2. Germline V lookup: CDR1 SGDLS, CDR2 YYNGEE. CDR3 length: 15 amino acids. With 3 bases clipped from V and 6 bases from J, the junction kept 7 bases outside the gene matches. The CDR3 is CASSASGTSSNEQFF. The DNA of the CDR3 is TGTGCCAGCAGCGCCTCCGGGACTAGCAGCAATGAGCAGTTCTTC. Combining the CDR3 with reference TRBV9 and TRBJ2-1 gives the whole variable domain DSGVTQTPKHLITATGQRVTLRCSPRSGDLSVYWYQQSLDQGLQFLIQYYNGEERAKGNILERFSAQQFPDLHSELNLSSLELGDSALYFCASSASGTSSNEQFFGPGTRLTVL.

The gene calls are TRBV7-9 and TRBJ2-3; D perhaps matches TRBD2 (5 bases). The germline V and J ends were trimmed by 5 bases and 0 bases, with 12 bases remaining between them. Germline-derived CDR1 and CDR2 are SEHNR and FQNEAQ (reference sequence). The length of the CDR3 is 15 residues. CDR3 DNA sequence: TGTGCCAGCAGCCTGGACGGGGAAAGCACAGATACGCAGTATTTT. As protein: CASSLDGESTDTQYF.

The rearrangement uses TRBV5-1 and TRBJ2-3; TRBD2 agrees at 13 bases. The trim removed 4 bases at V and 1 base at J, leaving 3 bases unmatched. The CDR3 consists of 16 residues. The germline CDR1 and CDR2 sequences are SGHRS and YFSETQ. DNA for the CDR3: TGCGCCAGCAGCCGGACTAGCGGGGGAGGCACAGATACGCAGTATTTT. It encodes CASSRTSGGGTDTQYF.

J is TRBJ2-5 and V is TRBV7-9, with 10 bases that match TRBD1. This CDR3 comprises 15 residues. Germline assignment: CDR1 SEHNR and CDR2 FQNEAQ (reference sequence). The junction had 6 bases not matched to a gene; V was cut back by 5 bases and J by 3 bases. This CDR3 is CASSPGQGTEETQYF. The DNA for the CDR3 is TGTGCCAGCAGCCCGGGACAGGGGACGGAAGAGACCCAGTACTTC.

This sequence joins TRBV30 and TRBJ1-5; 8 nucleotides line up with TRBD1. CDR3 size: 15 residues. Germline loops: CDR1 GTSNPN, CDR2 SVGIG (reference sequence). V shed 3 bases, J shed 0 bases, and the junction held 4 bases outside the gene matches. CDR3 nucleotides: TGTGCCTGGAGCAGGGGGCTGTATAGCAATCAGCCCCAGCATTTT. It is translated as CAWSRGLYSNQPQHF. Together with reference TRBV30 and TRBJ1-5, the CDR3 gives the full variable domain: SQTIHQWPATLVQPVGSPLSLECTVEGTSNPNLYWYRQAAGRGLQLLFYSVGIGQISSEVPQNLSASRPQDRQFILSSKKLLLSDSGFYLCAWSRGLYSNQPQHFGDGTRLSIL.

The V and J genes are TRBV7-6 and TRBJ2-7; D gene uncertain. Germline V gene lookup returns CDR1 SGHVS and CDR2 FNYEAQ. The CDR3 sequence is 11 residues long. The V end was cut by 3 bases, the J end by 4 bases, with 4 bases between. In DNA, the CDR3 is TGTGCCAGCAGCTTCCTATACGAGCAGTACTTC. It yields the protein CASSFLYEQYF.

The rearrangement uses TRBV9 and TRBJ2-7, with 10 bases that match TRBD2. V lost 4 bases and J lost 5; bases outside the gene matches: 15. Germline CDR1 SGDLS, CDR2 YYNGEE. The CDR3 has 17 residues. CDR3 bases: TGTGCCAGCAGCTCTAGCGGGAGATTTCCCCCGGGGAACGAGCAGTACTTC. As protein: CASSSSGRFPPGNEQYF.

The rearrangement joins TRBV5-1 to TRBJ2-2, with 11 nucleotides matching TRBD1. Losses at the gene ends were 0 bases for V and 5 bases for J; bases not matched to a gene: 9. CDR3 size: 18 residues. CDR1 is SGHRS and CDR2 is YFSETQ in the germline V gene. The CDR3 sequence is CASSLAPWTGGDTGELFF. The CDR3 nucleotides read TGCGCCAGCAGCTTGGCCCCCTGGACAGGGGGCGATACCGGGGAGCTGTTTTTT.

This clone was observed once. The chain combines TRBV28 with TRBJ2-5; weak D call: TRBD2 (5 bases). Trimming cost V 6 bases and J 5 bases, with 13 bases left between them. The CDR3 runs 13 residues. Germline CDR1 and CDR2: MDHEN and SYDVKM. Here the CDR3 reads CASSPGDRETQYF. In nucleotides, the CDR3 is TGTGCCAGCAGCCCCGGGGATAGGGAGACCCAGTACTTC. Complete variable domain (other parts from reference TRBV28 and TRBJ2-5): DVKVTQSSRYLVKRTGEKVFLECVQDMDHENMFWYRQDPGLGLRLIYFSYDVKMKEKGDIPEGYSVSREKKERFSLILESASTNQTSMYLCASSPGDRETQYFGPGTRLLVL.

In this sample, this clone turned up once. The chain uses TRBV28 and TRBJ1-5; TRBD1 matches 9 bases. This CDR3 is 17 amino acids long. V was clipped by 5 bases and J by 0 bases; unmatched bases: 8. Per the germline V gene, CDR1 is MDHEN and CDR2 is SYDVKM. CDR3 sequence reads: CASSPTGQGYSNQPQHF. Here the CDR3 DNA reads TGTGCCAGCAGTCCGACGGGACAGGGATATAGCAATCAGCCCCAGCATTTT.

The count of this clone is one. The chain links TRBV28 to TRBJ2-6, with 8 positions matching TRBD1. The CDR3 has 19 residues. With V trimmed by 6 bases and J by 4 bases, 17 bases remained unmatched. Germline CDR1 reads MDHEN; CDR2 reads SYDVKM. CDR3 nucleotides: TGTGCCAGCAGCTCACCCGGACAGGGAGAAGCGTTGGGGGCCAACGTCCTGACTTTC. The encoded protein is CASSSPGQGEALGANVLTF.

V usage is TRBV2 and J usage is TRBJ1-4; D is ambiguous. The V gene's germline CDR1 is SNHLY and CDR2 FYNNEI. V shed 6 bases and J shed 8 bases, with 19 bases lying between them. This CDR3 has 15 amino acids. The CDR3 here is CASSPSGNEGEKLFF. The CDR3, as DNA: TGTGCCAGCAGCCCCTCGGGAAATGAGGGAGAAAAACTGTTTTTT. The variable domain in full, completed from reference TRBV2 and TRBJ1-4, reads EPEVTQTPSHQVTQMGQEVILRCVPISNHLYFYWYRQILGQKVEFLVSFYNNEISEKSEIFDDQFSVERPDGSNFTLKIRSTKLEDSAMYFCASSPSGNEGEKLFFGSGTQLSVL.

The gene calls are TRBV2 and TRBJ2-2; possibly TRBD2 for D (7 bases). This CDR3 is 17 amino acids long. Per the germline V gene, CDR1 is SNHLY and CDR2 is FYNNEI. Trimming stripped 0 bases from V and 0 bases from J, with 11 bases between. The CDR3 here is CASSEAGGGANTGELFF. The CDR3 region has the DNA TGTGCCAGCAGTGAAGCGGGGGGGGGCGCGAACACCGGGGAGCTGTTTTTT.